A single sample gave rise to the 31 T cell receptor beta chains below, sequenced in a study of blood T cells in healthy people across ages. For the second PCR, which ran for about 6 to 12 cycles, a sample-barcoded 5' primer and a J-beta primer mix were used. Each CDR3 protein is one row after TCRdb ran MiXCR on the 5' RACE reads. The data contain more than 700,000 distinct CDR3 sequences, about 53% of them singletons. The sequenced material came from blood. Receptors originate from a man older than 75 in good health.

The V call is TRBV12-3 or TRBV12-4, the J call TRBJ1-2; D is undetermined. V dropped 3 bases and J dropped 7 bases, with 9 bases sitting between them. This CDR3 is 12 amino acids long. Here the CDR3 reads CASSFEERGYTF. DNA of the CDR3: TGTGCCAGCAGTTTCGAGGAGCGTGGCTACACCTTC.

This clonotype was recorded a few times. This chain connects TRBV9 to TRBJ1-2; TRBD1 aligns across 8 bases. The CDR3 is 16 residues long. CDR1 SGDLS and CDR2 YYNGEE come from the germline V gene. V trimming: 2 bases; J trimming: 5 bases; junction bases outside the gene matches: 11. The DNA of the CDR3 is TGTGCCAGCAGCGTCGGCGGGACAGGACTAACTTATGGCTACACCTTC. Encoded protein: CASSVGGTGLTYGYTF.

The genes are TRBV6-4 and TRBJ2-4; D remains ambiguous. Judging by the DNA end, TRBJ2-7 fits better; the J call may be wrong. Germline V gene data show CDR1 as MRHNA and CDR2 as SNTAGT. There are 12 residues in the CDR3. CDR3 nucleotide sequence: TGTGCCATCCTGATTATCTCCTACGAGCAGTACTTC. This codes for CAILIISYEQYF.

Remarks on this clonotype: Sequence at one end of the junction differs from germline and may be a read error. The chain employs TRBV7-2 and TRBJ1-1; TRBD1 agrees at 11 bases. This CDR3 is built from 17 residues. CDR1 is SGHTA and CDR2 is FQGNSA in the germline V gene. This CDR3 reads CASRLAWTGGLNAEAFF. The DNA of the CDR3 is TGTGCCAGCAGATTAGCATGGACAGGGGGCTTGAACGCTGAAGCTTTCTTT.

The chain recombines TRBV5-1 with TRBJ1-5; D call uncertain. Germline assignment: CDR1 SGHRS and CDR2 YFSETQ. This CDR3 is 14 amino acids long. Trimming took 0 bases from V and 7 from J, leaving 11 bases between them. The CDR3 spells CASSLDPGGQPQHF. The CDR3 coding sequence is TGCGCCAGCAGCTTGGACCCGGGAGGACAGCCCCAGCATTTT.

This clonotype was seen more than once but under ten times. J is TRBJ2-1 and V is TRBV28; 10 nucleotides align to TRBD1. Germline lookup yields CDR1 MDHEN and CDR2 SYDVKM. After removal of 10 bases from V and 12 bases from J, the junction contained 15 bases not matched to a gene. This CDR3 contains 14 residues. For the CDR3, the DNA is TGTGCCACCAGGGGGACAGGGGAGACCCCGGGGCAGTTCTTC. It codes for CATRGTGETPGQFF.

This chain connects TRBV10-3 to TRBJ2-7, with D unclear. The DNA matches TRBJ2-5 better at its end, which makes the J call doubtful. The CDR3 is 13 residues long. The germline gives CDR1 ENHRY, CDR2 SYGVKD. CDR3 sequence reads: CAIRSGWRETQYF. CDR3 DNA sequence: TGTGCCATCAGGAGTGGGTGGCGGGAGACCCAGTACTTC.

In its sample, this clonotype was seen a few times. Here the CDR3 DNA reads TGTGCCAGCAGCTTGGGGGGCGCAGGGTACGATGAGCAGTTCTTC. It yields the protein CASSLGGAGYDEQFF. The chain uses TRBV7-9 and TRBJ2-1; D is perhaps TRBD1 or TRBD2 (6 bases each). Germline V gene lookup returns CDR1 SEHNR and CDR2 FQNEAQ (reference sequence). The V end was cut by 3 bases, the J end by 8 bases, with 17 bases between. This CDR3 is built from 15 residues.

The chain employs TRBV7-2 and TRBJ1-6, with a tentative D call TRBD1 (6 bases). The ends were cut back, 4 bases at V and 7 bases at J, with 14 bases in the middle. This CDR3 region has 15 residues. In germline, CDR1 is SGHTA, CDR2 FQGNSA. The CDR3 bases are TGTGCCAGCAGCTACGTCGGGGGCGGGAATTCACCCCTCCACTTT. Protein: CASSYVGGGNSPLHF.

This clonotype appeared a few times. The chain combines TRBV7-8 with TRBJ2-7; weak D call: TRBD2 (6 bases). CDR3 length: 15 amino acids. V was shortened by 5 bases and J by 4 bases, with 18 bases between the two germline ends. CDR1 and CDR2 from the germline V gene are SGHVS and FQNEAQ. CDR3 DNA sequence: TGTGCCAGCAGCGGAGACCTGACTAGTTGGTACGAGCAGTACTTC. Protein: CASSGDLTSWYEQYF.

A few counts support this clonotype. The chain carries TRBV25-1 and TRBJ2-1, with 10 bases identical to TRBD2. V was pared by 4 bases and J by 4 bases, with 7 bases of the junction left unmatched. CDR3 length: 16 amino acids. Germline CDR1 is MGHDK and CDR2 is SYGVNS. In nucleotides, the CDR3 is TGTGCCAGCAGTGTAATAGCGGGAGGCCCATACAATGAGCAGTTCTTC. Its protein product is CASSVIAGGPYNEQFF. The whole variable domain, remainder taken from reference TRBV25-1 and TRBJ2-1, is EADIYQTPRYLVIGTGKKITLECSQTMGHDKMYWYQQDPGMELHLIHYSYGVNSTEKGDLSSESTVSRIRTEHFPLTLESARPSHTSQYLCASSVIAGGPYNEQFFGPGTRLTVL.

The gene calls are TRBV11-2 and TRBJ2-1, with 8 positions matching TRBD2. The length of the CDR3 is 15 residues. With V trimmed by 3 bases and J by 2 bases, 3 bases remained unmatched. Germline V CDR1 and CDR2: SGHAT, FQNNGV. This chain's CDR3 is CASSFHSGTYNEQFF. The DNA of the CDR3 is TGTGCCAGCAGCTTCCATAGCGGGACCTACAATGAGCAGTTCTTC.

V and J are TRBV5-1 and TRBJ2-3, with D maybe TRBD1 (6 bases). V lost 7 bases, J lost 5 bases, and 20 bases lay in between. Germline V lookup: CDR1 SGHRS, CDR2 YFSETQ. This CDR3 has 15 residues. CDR3 residues: CASGTGTPGIDTQYF. The CDR3 region has the DNA TGCGCCAGCGGAACCGGGACACCAGGAATAGATACGCAGTATTTT.

This sequence joins TRBV7-2 and TRBJ1-2; no firm D call. The CDR3 loop spans 15 amino acids. CDR1 is SGHTA, CDR2 FQGNSA, per germline. The V gene lost 7 bases and the J gene lost 0 bases, with 15 bases spanning the gap. The CDR3 DNA is TGTGCCAGCAATCCAACCCGCGGGGCTAACTATGGCTACACCTTC. It translates to CASNPTRGANYGYTF.

This clonotype is a singleton in its sample. The chain couples TRBV9 to TRBJ1-4; weak D call: TRBD1 (5 bases). The CDR3 totals 15 residues. Per germline, CDR1 SGDLS and CDR2 YYNGEE. V was clipped by 4 bases and J by 8 bases, with 18 bases between them. CDR3 sequence: CASSQGGRVAEKLFF. DNA for the CDR3: TGTGCCAGCAGCCAAGGAGGCAGGGTCGCGGAAAAACTGTTTTTT.

The gene calls are TRBV20-1 and TRBJ2-3, with D perhaps TRBD2 (6 bases). Looked up from germline, CDR1 is DFQATT and CDR2 is SNEGSKA (reference sequence). This CDR3 spans 15 amino acids. Deletions cut 2 bases from V and 5 bases from J, with 17 bases between. In DNA form, the CDR3 reads TGCAGTGCTAGATCATTCCGGGACTTCATAGATACGCAGTATTTT. Translated: CSARSFRDFIDTQYF.

This chain joins TRBV20-1 and TRBJ1-4, with no clear D. Germline V lookup: CDR1 DFQATT, CDR2 SNEGSKA (reference sequence). V gave up 3 bases and J gave up 0 bases, with 11 bases separating them. The CDR3 loop spans 15 amino acids. CDR3 loop: CSARGAGATNEKLFF. CDR3 coding DNA: TGCAGTGCTAGGGGCGCGGGTGCAACTAATGAAAAACTGTTTTTT.

The V call is TRBV28, the J call TRBJ2-4; D could derive from TRBD1 or TRBD2 (5 bases each). The V and J ends lost 8 bases and 9 bases respectively, with 17 bases between them. CDR3 size: 13 residues. Looked up from germline, CDR1 is MDHEN and CDR2 is SYDVKM. CDR3 residues: CASSQTPGSIQYF. CDR3 bases: TGTGCCAGCTCCCAGACCCCAGGGAGCATTCAGTACTTC.

The chain recombines TRBV7-6 with TRBJ2-1; D is unresolved. Trimming removed 3 bases from V and 7 bases from J, with 7 bases in between. CDR1 is SGHVS and CDR2 is FNYEAQ in the germline V gene. The CDR3 length is 12 residues. CDR3 sequence reads: CASSFPDNEQFF. In DNA, the CDR3 is TGTGCCAGCAGCTTCCCAGATAATGAGCAGTTCTTC. Using reference TRBV7-6 and TRBJ2-1 for the parts outside the CDR3, the full variable domain is GAGVSQSPRYKVTKRGQDVALRCDPISGHVSLYWYRQALGQGPEFLTYFNYEAQQDKSGLPNDRFSAERPEGSISTLTIQRTEQRDSAMYRCASSFPDNEQFFGPGTRLTVL.

The J gene is TRBJ1-2, the V gene TRBV6-5; no firm D call. The length of the CDR3 is 16 residues. V was shortened by 0 bases and J by 4 bases, with 15 bases between the two germline ends. Germline assignment: CDR1 MNHEY and CDR2 SVGAGI. CDR3 in amino acids: CASSYSIEGAFYGYTF. The CDR3, as DNA: TGTGCCAGCAGTTACTCGATAGAGGGCGCCTTCTATGGCTACACCTTC.

The chain has TRBV6-2 or TRBV6-3 and TRBJ2-1, with 10 bases matching TRBD2. The CDR3 has 14 amino acids. After removal of 8 bases from V and 5 bases from J, the junction contained 6 bases not matched to a gene. Germline lookup yields CDR1 MNHEY and CDR2 SVGEGT. The CDR3 protein is CASEEAGGNNEQFF. The CDR3 bases are TGTGCCAGCGAGGAAGCGGGAGGGAACAATGAGCAGTTCTTC.

This clonotype was seen more than once but under ten times. CDR3 sequence reads: CSAPTSGKYEQYF. The CDR3 DNA reads as TGCAGTGCCCCGACTAGCGGGAAATACGAGCAGTACTTC. This chain joins TRBV20-1 and TRBJ2-7; TRBD2 matches 11 bases. Trimming took 6 bases from V and 4 from J; bases not matched to a gene: 5. The CDR3 covers 13 residues. Germline assignment: CDR1 DFQATT and CDR2 SNEGSKA (reference sequence).

The chain links TRBV4-1 to TRBJ1-2, with 10 nucleotides matching TRBD1. V trimming: 0 bases; J trimming: 8 bases; junction bases outside the gene matches: 9. The germline V gene has CDR1 MGHRA and CDR2 YSYEKL. This CDR3 is 16 amino acids long. CDR3 loop: CASSQEARQGAGGYTF. The CDR3 DNA reads as TGCGCCAGCAGCCAAGAAGCCCGACAGGGGGCGGGAGGCTACACCTTC.

The gene calls are TRBV29-1 and TRBJ2-7, with 7 bases fitting TRBD1. Unmatched junction bases numbered 5, after V lost 6 bases and J lost 3 bases. Germline V lookup: CDR1 SQVTM, CDR2 ANQGSEA. The CDR3 contains 12 residues. In DNA, the CDR3 is TGCAGCGTCCAAGGGACAGTCTACGAGCAGTACTTC. It encodes CSVQGTVYEQYF.

This clonotype was observed a handful of times. V is TRBV20-1 and J is TRBJ2-7; D is unclear. The V and J ends lost 0 bases and 0 bases respectively, with 6 bases between them. The CDR3 covers 13 residues. In germline, CDR1 is DFQATT, CDR2 SNEGSKA (reference sequence). The DNA of the CDR3 is TGCAGTGCTAGAGAAGCCGTCTCCTACGAGCAGTACTTC. Protein sequence: CSAREAVSYEQYF.

This clonotype showed up just once. This chain connects TRBV5-1 to TRBJ2-7; possibly TRBD1 or TRBD2 for D (5 bases each). CDR1 and CDR2 (germline): SGHRS, YFSETQ. V gave up 0 bases and J gave up 8 bases, with 9 bases separating them. The CDR3 length is 12 residues. The CDR3 DNA sequence: TGCGCCAGCAGCTTGGATCCGGGACAGCAGTACTTC. Translating it yields CASSLDPGQQYF.

This sequence joins TRBV9 and TRBJ2-1, with D unresolved. CDR3 size: 12 residues. In germline, CDR1 is SGDLS, CDR2 YYNGEE. V lost 0 bases and J 6 bases, leaving 4 bases between the germline ends. CDR3 region: CASSVARNEQFF. The CDR3 DNA sequence: TGTGCCAGCAGCGTAGCCCGCAATGAGCAGTTCTTC.

The chain uses TRBV6-5 and TRBJ2-3, with D maybe TRBD2 (5 bases). There are 16 residues in the CDR3. Per germline, CDR1 MNHEY and CDR2 SVGAGI. Between the trimmed V and J ends, which lost 6 bases and 14 bases, there was a span of 30 bases. CDR3 sequence (DNA): TGTGCCAGCAGACCTAACGACGACTACTTCCACAGATACGCGTATTTT. As protein: CASRPNDDYFHRYAYF.

This chain connects TRBV5-5 to TRBJ2-7, with D possibly being TRBD1 or TRBD2 (6 bases each). CDR1 is SGHKS and CDR2 is YYEKEE in the germline V gene (reference sequence). V was cut by 3 bases and J by 2 bases, with 15 bases left in between. This CDR3 has 15 residues. CDR3 coding DNA: TGTGCCAGCAGCTCGGTACCCGGGGGCACCTACGAGCAGTACTTC. It yields the protein CASSSVPGGTYEQYF.

The chain uses TRBV6-6 and TRBJ1-1; maybe TRBD1 (6 bases). The CDR3 is 14 residues long. The V end was cut by 7 bases, the J end by 3 bases, with 15 bases between. The germline gives CDR1 MNHNY, CDR2 SVGAGI (reference sequence). The CDR3 DNA reads TGTGCCAGCAACCCCACAGGGACCTACACTGAAGCTTTCTTT. Translation gives CASNPTGTYTEAFF.

The chain uses TRBV6-6 and TRBJ1-5, with TRBD1 as a possible D gene (5 bases). The V gene's germline CDR1 is MNHNY and CDR2 SVGAGI (reference sequence). V lost 5 bases, J lost 3 bases, and 14 bases lay in between. There are 15 residues in the CDR3. The CDR3 protein is CASSVSRGFNQPQHF. CDR3 in DNA: TGTGCCAGCAGTGTCTCCCGGGGCTTCAATCAGCCCCAGCATTTT.